One and the same sample provided the 22 T cell receptor beta chains below, sequenced in a study of cytomegalovirus exposure and HLA in healthy donors. Both 60 Vbeta primers and 13 Jbeta primers went into the PCR. Assay used: immunoSEQ multiplex PCR; TCRdb lists only in-frame clones, some missing. The sample includes 120,000 or so clones, more than 60% of them seen just once. The sequenced sample consisted of PBMCs. The source is a middle-aged woman in good health and CMV-seropositive.

V and J are TRBV9 and TRBJ2-5, with a weak D call TRBD1 (6 bases). CDR3 length equals 16 residues. CDR1 is SGDLS and CDR2 is YYNGEE in the germline V gene. Trimming removed 4 bases at V and 1 base at J, with 17 bases between. CDR3 sequence: CASSPRGNRVQETQYF. CDR3 nucleotide sequence: TGTGCCAGCAGCCCCCGTGGGAACAGGGTCCAAGAGACCCAGTACTTC.

This clone has more than one count but fewer than ten. This chain uses TRBV5-1 with TRBJ2-5; 12 nucleotides match TRBD2. This CDR3 is 16 amino acids long. The V gene's germline CDR1 is SGHRS and CDR2 YFSETQ. Trimming took 0 bases from V and 4 from J; bases not matched to a gene: 4. The DNA for the CDR3 is TGCGCCAGCAGCTTGGGCGGACTAGCGGGACGAGAGACCCAGTACTTC. Encoded protein: CASSLGGLAGRETQYF.

In this sample, this clone turned up a few times. The CDR3, as DNA: TGTGCCAGCAGTGCTGGGACTGGCCCCGAGCAGTACTTC. It yields the protein CASSAGTGPEQYF. The V gene is TRBV6-1, the J gene TRBJ2-7; tentatively, D is TRBD2 (6 bases). There are 13 residues in the CDR3. V was clipped by 4 bases and J by 6 bases, with 13 bases between them. The germline CDR1 and CDR2 sequences are MNHNS and SASEGT.

The rearrangement links TRBV10-1 to TRBJ2-5, with D maybe TRBD1 (6 bases). Per the germline V gene, CDR1 is WNHNN and CDR2 is SYGVQD (reference sequence). The CDR3 has 15 amino acids. V shed 3 bases and J shed 4 bases, with 15 bases lying between them. The CDR3 is CASSDSGQGIETQYF. In DNA, the CDR3 is TGCGCCAGCAGTGACTCAGGTCAGGGGATAGAGACCCAGTACTTC.

This chain connects TRBV11-1 to TRBJ1-2, with D maybe TRBD1 (5 bases). Germline V lookup: CDR1 SGHAT, CDR2 FQDESV (reference sequence). This CDR3 comprises 14 residues. Between the trimmed V and J ends, which lost 0 bases and 4 bases, there was a span of 9 bases. This CDR3 is CASSLARTSYGYTF. In DNA, the CDR3 is TGTGCCAGCAGCTTAGCTCGGACATCCTATGGCTACACCTTC.

This sequence joins TRBV6-5 and TRBJ2-5; 7 nucleotides agree with TRBD1. The DNA end favors TRBJ2-7, so the J call may be wrong. The germline V gene encodes CDR1 MNHEY and CDR2 SVGAGI. The CDR3 contains 16 residues. CDR3 nucleotide sequence: TGTGCCAGCAGTTCCCGAAGACAGGGCATGTCCTACGAGCAGTACTTC. Translation: CASSSRRQGMSYEQYF.

The chain joins TRBV27 to TRBJ2-1; 10 bases fit TRBD2. The CDR3 spans 20 residues. Unmatched junction bases numbered 19, after V lost 8 bases and J lost 0 bases. Germline V lookup: CDR1 MNHEY, CDR2 SMNVEV (reference sequence). CDR3 sequence reads: CASLDLGGSGRTSSYNEQFF. The CDR3 nucleotides read TGTGCCAGCCTCGACCTCGGGGGTAGCGGGAGGACGAGCTCCTACAATGAGCAGTTCTTC.

The chain combines TRBV28 with TRBJ2-3; TRBD2 aligns across 9 bases. The CDR3 is 15 amino acids. Germline trimming cut 5 bases from V and 5 bases from J; bases unmatched to any gene: 8. Per the germline V gene, CDR1 is MDHEN and CDR2 is SYDVKM. The chain's CDR3 is CASSQIAGVGDTQYF. CDR3 DNA: TGTGCCAGCAGTCAGATAGCGGGAGTGGGAGATACGCAGTATTTT.

CDR3 nucleotide sequence: TGTGCCAGCAGCCCGACAGGGCCCACGGGTGAGCAGTACTTC. It yields the protein CASSPTGPTGEQYF. V and J are TRBV14 and TRBJ2-7; 7 bases are shared with TRBD1. Germline V gene lookup returns CDR1 SGHDN and CDR2 FVKESK. The V gene end was trimmed by 4 bases and the J gene end by 7 bases; junction bases not matched to a gene: 10. The CDR3 extends over 14 amino acids.

The table lists this clone with a few counts. The chain is built from TRBV28 and TRBJ2-3, with 8 nucleotides matching TRBD2. V dropped 4 bases and J dropped 7; count of bases not matched to a gene: 7. This CDR3 region has 14 residues. Germline assignment: CDR1 MDHEN and CDR2 SYDVKM. CDR3 nucleotides: TGTGCCAGCAGTTCCTCCCGGGAGGGGAATACGCAGTATTTT. Its translation: CASSSSREGNTQYF.

In this sample, this clone turned up a few times. The rearrangement joins TRBV5-6 to TRBJ1-2; D remains unclear. CDR1 is SGHDT and CDR2 is YYEEEE in the germline V gene. V was shortened by 4 bases and J by 3 bases, with 7 bases between the two germline ends. The CDR3 covers 12 residues. CDR3 nucleotides: TGTGCCAGCAGCGCCGAGGACTATGGCTACACCTTC. It is translated as CASSAEDYGYTF.

This sequence joins TRBV4-1 and TRBJ2-2; D unclear. This CDR3 comprises 17 residues. V was clipped by 1 base and J by 4 bases, with 16 bases between them. CDR1 MGHRA and CDR2 YSYEKL come from the germline V gene. CDR3 residues: CASSQVRDKLSTGELFF. As DNA, the CDR3 is TGCGCCAGCAGCCAAGTACGAGATAAACTTTCCACCGGGGAGCTGTTTTTT.

The chain is built from TRBV6-4 and TRBJ1-1; 10 nucleotides agree with TRBD1. Trimming took 6 bases from V and 5 from J; bases not matched to a gene: 6. The CDR3 is 14 amino acids. CDR1 is MRHNA, CDR2 SNTAGT, per germline. The CDR3 is CASRGQGSGTEAFF. CDR3 bases: TGTGCCAGCAGGGGACAGGGGAGCGGGACTGAAGCTTTCTTT.

V and J are TRBV19 and TRBJ2-3; 9 nucleotides match TRBD2. CDR3 size: 15 residues. Trimming cost V 5 bases and J 2 bases; bases outside gene matches: 5. The germline gives CDR1 LNHDA, CDR2 SQIVND (reference sequence). CDR3 DNA sequence: TGTGCCAGTAGTTGGACTAGCGATTCCACAGATACGCAGTATTTT. It translates to CASSWTSDSTDTQYF.

The chain carries TRBV25-1 and TRBJ2-3; TRBD1 aligns across 7 bases. The V gene end was trimmed by 6 bases and the J gene end by 2 bases; junction bases not matched to a gene: 8. This CDR3 is built from 15 residues. Germline V gene lookup returns CDR1 MGHDK and CDR2 SYGVNS. For the CDR3, the DNA is TGTGCCAGCAGCACAGGGGCTGCTTCCACAGATACGCAGTATTTT. Its protein product is CASSTGAASTDTQYF.

The table lists this clone with a few counts. The chain uses TRBV14 and TRBJ1-1; 8 positions match TRBD1. CDR1 is SGHDN, CDR2 FVKESK, per germline. J gave up 3 bases and V 5 bases, and 5 bases lay outside the gene matches. This CDR3 has 14 amino acids. In DNA form, the CDR3 reads TGTGCCAGCAGCTATCAGGGGGCGCACACTGAAGCTTTCTTT. Its translation is CASSYQGAHTEAFF.

V and J are TRBV6-5 and TRBJ2-5; 8 nucleotides agree with TRBD2. J was trimmed by 2 bases and V by 6 bases; bases with no gene match: 8. Germline CDR1 reads MNHEY; CDR2 reads SVGAGI. The CDR3 extends over 15 amino acids. For the CDR3, the DNA is TGTGCCAGCAGCCCCCGGCGGGGGGCTCAAGAGACCCAGTACTTC. Protein: CASSPRRGAQETQYF.

The chain couples TRBV5-4 to TRBJ2-3, with 9 bases identical to TRBD1. The CDR3 has 16 residues. CDR1 is SGHNT, CDR2 YYREEE, per germline (reference sequence). With 0 bases clipped from V and 2 bases from J, the junction kept 4 bases outside the gene matches. The CDR3, as DNA: TGTGCCAGCAGCTTGGGGACAGGGGCGTCCACAGATACGCAGTATTTT. Amino acid sequence: CASSLGTGASTDTQYF.

The chain recombines TRBV18 with TRBJ2-1, with 7 bases fitting TRBD1. The CDR3 runs to 16 residues. Looked up from germline, CDR1 is KGHSH and CDR2 is LQKENI. V gave up 3 bases and J gave up 5 bases; unmatched junction bases: 10. CDR3 bases: TGTGCCAGCTCACCGCAGCAGGGGGTTAGTGACAATGAGCAGTTCTTC. Its translation is CASSPQQGVSDNEQFF.

The gene calls are TRBV18 and TRBJ2-1, with TRBD2 matching over 7 bases. The V gene end was trimmed by 3 bases and the J gene end by 2 bases; junction bases not matched to a gene: 7. CDR3 length equals 16 residues. Germline CDR1 is KGHSH and CDR2 is LQKENI. In nucleotides, the CDR3 is TGTGCCAGCTCACCTCCACTAGCGAACACCTACAATGAGCAGTTCTTC. This sequence encodes CASSPPLANTYNEQFF.

This clone was detected once. The chain employs TRBV2 and TRBJ1-1, with a weak D call TRBD1 (6 bases). Looked up from germline, CDR1 is SNHLY and CDR2 is FYNNEI. Trimming pared 0 bases from V and 1 base from J, leaving 9 bases between. CDR3 length: 15 residues. CDR3 in DNA: TGTGCCAGCAGTGAAGCGCCAGGGGCGAACACTGAAGCTTTCTTT. As protein: CASSEAPGANTEAFF.

V gene TRBV7-6 combines with J gene TRBJ1-3; the D gene is possibly TRBD1 (6 bases). The germline gives CDR1 SGHVS, CDR2 FNYEAQ. V was clipped by 0 bases and J by 0 bases, with 6 bases between them. The CDR3 sequence is 15 residues long. CDR3 DNA: TGTGCCAGCAGCTTAGCACAGGGCTCTGGAAACACCATATATTTT. This translates into CASSLAQGSGNTIYF.